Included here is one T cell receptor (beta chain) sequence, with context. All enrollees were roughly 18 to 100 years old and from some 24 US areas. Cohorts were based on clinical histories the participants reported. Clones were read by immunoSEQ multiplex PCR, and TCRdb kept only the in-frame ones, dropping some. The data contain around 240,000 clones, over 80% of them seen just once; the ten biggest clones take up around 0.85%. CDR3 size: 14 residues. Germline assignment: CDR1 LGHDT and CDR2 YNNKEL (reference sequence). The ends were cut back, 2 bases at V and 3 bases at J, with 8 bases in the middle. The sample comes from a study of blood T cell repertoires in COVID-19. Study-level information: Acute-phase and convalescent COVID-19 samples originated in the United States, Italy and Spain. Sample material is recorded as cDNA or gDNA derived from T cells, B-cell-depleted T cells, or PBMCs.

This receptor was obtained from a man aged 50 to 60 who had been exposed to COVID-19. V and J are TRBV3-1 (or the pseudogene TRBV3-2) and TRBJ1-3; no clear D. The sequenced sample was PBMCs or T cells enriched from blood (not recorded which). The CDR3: CASSQSGLGNTIYF. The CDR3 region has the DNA TGTGCCAGCAGCCAAAGTGGGCTTGGAAACACCATATATTTT.